The entry below gives a single T cell receptor beta chain sequence along with its context. Its cognate antigen is unknown. These data originate in a study of PD-1 blockade in classical Hodgkin lymphoma. Time point noted: cycle 4 day 1 (C4D1), after less than 7 weeks of nivolumab. Every patient experienced relapse after autologous stem cell transplantation, and brentuximab vedotin exposure varied. Profiled with immunoSEQ multiplex PCR; TCRdb holds only in-frame clones, not every one. The data show approximately 45,000 clones, 66% seen once. General study results and limits: CD8+ TCR diversity did not rise significantly by C4D1, unlike CD4+. The study found complete responders had baseline diversity similar to newly diagnosed patients.

The starting material was peripheral blood mononuclear cells (PBMCs), obtained before the fourth cycle of nivolumab. The sequence derives from a human donor with classical Hodgkin lymphoma.

Written as DNA, the CDR3 is TGTGCCAGCGCTCTAGCAGGAGGTTGGAATGAGCAGTTCTTC. Its translation is CASALAGGWNEQFF. The chain employs TRBV6-5 and TRBJ2-1; weak D call: TRBD2 (5 bases). The CDR3 consists of 14 residues. V was shortened by 8 bases and J by 7 bases, with 18 bases between the two germline ends. CDR1 is MNHEY, CDR2 SVGAGI, per germline.